These 5 T cell receptor beta chains came from one sample sequenced in a study of OX40 agonist ivuxolimab in advanced cancers. Measured with immunoSEQ multiplex PCR; TCRdb has only the in-frame clones, and not every one. The table shows 65,000 to 95,000 clones, with around 87% occurring only once. This specimen consisted of CD4+ or CD8+ T cells sorted from blood, obtained in a trial of the OX40 agonist ivuxolimab. These receptors originate from an adult with an advanced solid tumor such as melanoma, head and neck, liver or kidney cancer.

The gene calls are TRBV12-2 and TRBJ1-1. TRBV12-2 is a pseudogene segment. This CDR3 region has 15 residues. This CDR3 is CASRPQVRGGTEAFF. The CDR3 DNA reads TGTGCAAGTCGCCCACAAGTAAGGGGAGGCACTGAAGCTTTCTTT.

The CDR3 protein is CASSEISGGLINTGELFF. CDR3 sequence (DNA): TGCGCCAGCAGTGAGATAAGCGGGGGGCTCATTAACACCGGGGAGCTGTTTTTT. The chain links TRBV10-1 to TRBJ2-2; 9 nucleotides line up with TRBD2. The CDR3 runs to 18 residues. Germline V lookup: CDR1 WNHNN, CDR2 SYGVQD (reference sequence). The V segment lost 2 bases and the J segment 2 bases; nucleotides outside the gene matches: 9.

This clone has a single count. The rearrangement joins TRBV6-5 to TRBJ2-3; D is possibly TRBD2 (5 bases). This CDR3 is 14 amino acids long. Germline CDR1 reads MNHEY; CDR2 reads SVGAGI. V was shortened by 4 bases and J by 9 bases, with 17 bases between the two germline ends. In DNA form, the CDR3 reads TGTGCCAGCAGTTTGCAGCGGCAGCCGTGGACGCAGTATTTT. Encoded protein: CASSLQRQPWTQYF.

The J gene is TRBJ2-1, the V gene TRBV5-1; 8 bases align to TRBD2. After removal of 2 bases from V and 9 bases from J, the junction contained 7 bases not matched to a gene. The CDR3 is made up of 14 amino acids. Germline CDR1 SGHRS, CDR2 YFSETQ. The CDR3 sequence is CASSFGLAGTEQFF. The CDR3 DNA follows: TGCGCCAGCAGCTTCGGACTAGCAGGGACTGAGCAGTTCTTC. Together with reference TRBV5-1 and TRBJ2-1, the CDR3 gives the full variable domain: KAGVTQTPRYLIKTRGQQVTLSCSPISGHRSVSWYQQTPGQGLQFLFEYFSETQRNKGNFPGRFSGRQFSNSRSEMNVSTLELGDSALYLCASSFGLAGTEQFFGPGTRLTVL.

The chain couples TRBV6-5 to TRBJ1-4; tentative D call: TRBD1 (6 bases). Between the trimmed V and J ends, which lost 6 bases and 5 bases, there was a span of 13 bases. In germline, CDR1 is MNHEY, CDR2 SVGAGI. CDR3 length equals 14 residues. CDR3 in DNA: TGTGCCAGCAGAGAGGGGGGGCTAAATGAAAAACTGTTTTTT. This gives the protein CASREGGLNEKLFF.